This T cell receptor (beta chain) was profiled in a study of CD8 T cells in Susac syndrome. RNA totalling about 0.45 to 1 ug underwent reverse transcription with random hexamers. The method of amplification for TCR beta CDR3 was immunoSEQ multiplex PCR, covering 54 Vbeta and 13 Jbeta. Via MiXCR, TCRdb re-called the immunoSEQ multiplex PCR reads, giving one row per CDR3 protein. The table lists 150,000 to 200,000 distinct CDR3 sequences, around 94% of them singletons, with 0.14% in the top ten. Of note for this clonotype: Antigen: not known.

Study-wide results and limits: The study admitted that it had a relatively small number of individuals in its TCR sequencing and HLA analysis.

Sequencing of TCR beta was undertaken in CD8+ and CD4+ T cells derived from blood. The CD8+ and CD4+ T cells were negatively isolated, with the TEMRA cells enriched by FACS. This CDR3 has 12 amino acids. The germline gives CDR1 GTSNPN, CDR2 SVGIG (reference sequence). Trimming cost V 3 bases and J 2 bases, with 8 bases left between them. The chain couples TRBV30 to TRBJ2-7, with D unresolved. This TCR was recovered from a human donor in good health. Sequencing was done on a sample of CD4+ T cells from PBMCs. The CDR3 DNA reads as TGTGCCTGGAGGACACCAACCTACGAGCAGTACTTC. Residues: CAWRTPTYEQYF.